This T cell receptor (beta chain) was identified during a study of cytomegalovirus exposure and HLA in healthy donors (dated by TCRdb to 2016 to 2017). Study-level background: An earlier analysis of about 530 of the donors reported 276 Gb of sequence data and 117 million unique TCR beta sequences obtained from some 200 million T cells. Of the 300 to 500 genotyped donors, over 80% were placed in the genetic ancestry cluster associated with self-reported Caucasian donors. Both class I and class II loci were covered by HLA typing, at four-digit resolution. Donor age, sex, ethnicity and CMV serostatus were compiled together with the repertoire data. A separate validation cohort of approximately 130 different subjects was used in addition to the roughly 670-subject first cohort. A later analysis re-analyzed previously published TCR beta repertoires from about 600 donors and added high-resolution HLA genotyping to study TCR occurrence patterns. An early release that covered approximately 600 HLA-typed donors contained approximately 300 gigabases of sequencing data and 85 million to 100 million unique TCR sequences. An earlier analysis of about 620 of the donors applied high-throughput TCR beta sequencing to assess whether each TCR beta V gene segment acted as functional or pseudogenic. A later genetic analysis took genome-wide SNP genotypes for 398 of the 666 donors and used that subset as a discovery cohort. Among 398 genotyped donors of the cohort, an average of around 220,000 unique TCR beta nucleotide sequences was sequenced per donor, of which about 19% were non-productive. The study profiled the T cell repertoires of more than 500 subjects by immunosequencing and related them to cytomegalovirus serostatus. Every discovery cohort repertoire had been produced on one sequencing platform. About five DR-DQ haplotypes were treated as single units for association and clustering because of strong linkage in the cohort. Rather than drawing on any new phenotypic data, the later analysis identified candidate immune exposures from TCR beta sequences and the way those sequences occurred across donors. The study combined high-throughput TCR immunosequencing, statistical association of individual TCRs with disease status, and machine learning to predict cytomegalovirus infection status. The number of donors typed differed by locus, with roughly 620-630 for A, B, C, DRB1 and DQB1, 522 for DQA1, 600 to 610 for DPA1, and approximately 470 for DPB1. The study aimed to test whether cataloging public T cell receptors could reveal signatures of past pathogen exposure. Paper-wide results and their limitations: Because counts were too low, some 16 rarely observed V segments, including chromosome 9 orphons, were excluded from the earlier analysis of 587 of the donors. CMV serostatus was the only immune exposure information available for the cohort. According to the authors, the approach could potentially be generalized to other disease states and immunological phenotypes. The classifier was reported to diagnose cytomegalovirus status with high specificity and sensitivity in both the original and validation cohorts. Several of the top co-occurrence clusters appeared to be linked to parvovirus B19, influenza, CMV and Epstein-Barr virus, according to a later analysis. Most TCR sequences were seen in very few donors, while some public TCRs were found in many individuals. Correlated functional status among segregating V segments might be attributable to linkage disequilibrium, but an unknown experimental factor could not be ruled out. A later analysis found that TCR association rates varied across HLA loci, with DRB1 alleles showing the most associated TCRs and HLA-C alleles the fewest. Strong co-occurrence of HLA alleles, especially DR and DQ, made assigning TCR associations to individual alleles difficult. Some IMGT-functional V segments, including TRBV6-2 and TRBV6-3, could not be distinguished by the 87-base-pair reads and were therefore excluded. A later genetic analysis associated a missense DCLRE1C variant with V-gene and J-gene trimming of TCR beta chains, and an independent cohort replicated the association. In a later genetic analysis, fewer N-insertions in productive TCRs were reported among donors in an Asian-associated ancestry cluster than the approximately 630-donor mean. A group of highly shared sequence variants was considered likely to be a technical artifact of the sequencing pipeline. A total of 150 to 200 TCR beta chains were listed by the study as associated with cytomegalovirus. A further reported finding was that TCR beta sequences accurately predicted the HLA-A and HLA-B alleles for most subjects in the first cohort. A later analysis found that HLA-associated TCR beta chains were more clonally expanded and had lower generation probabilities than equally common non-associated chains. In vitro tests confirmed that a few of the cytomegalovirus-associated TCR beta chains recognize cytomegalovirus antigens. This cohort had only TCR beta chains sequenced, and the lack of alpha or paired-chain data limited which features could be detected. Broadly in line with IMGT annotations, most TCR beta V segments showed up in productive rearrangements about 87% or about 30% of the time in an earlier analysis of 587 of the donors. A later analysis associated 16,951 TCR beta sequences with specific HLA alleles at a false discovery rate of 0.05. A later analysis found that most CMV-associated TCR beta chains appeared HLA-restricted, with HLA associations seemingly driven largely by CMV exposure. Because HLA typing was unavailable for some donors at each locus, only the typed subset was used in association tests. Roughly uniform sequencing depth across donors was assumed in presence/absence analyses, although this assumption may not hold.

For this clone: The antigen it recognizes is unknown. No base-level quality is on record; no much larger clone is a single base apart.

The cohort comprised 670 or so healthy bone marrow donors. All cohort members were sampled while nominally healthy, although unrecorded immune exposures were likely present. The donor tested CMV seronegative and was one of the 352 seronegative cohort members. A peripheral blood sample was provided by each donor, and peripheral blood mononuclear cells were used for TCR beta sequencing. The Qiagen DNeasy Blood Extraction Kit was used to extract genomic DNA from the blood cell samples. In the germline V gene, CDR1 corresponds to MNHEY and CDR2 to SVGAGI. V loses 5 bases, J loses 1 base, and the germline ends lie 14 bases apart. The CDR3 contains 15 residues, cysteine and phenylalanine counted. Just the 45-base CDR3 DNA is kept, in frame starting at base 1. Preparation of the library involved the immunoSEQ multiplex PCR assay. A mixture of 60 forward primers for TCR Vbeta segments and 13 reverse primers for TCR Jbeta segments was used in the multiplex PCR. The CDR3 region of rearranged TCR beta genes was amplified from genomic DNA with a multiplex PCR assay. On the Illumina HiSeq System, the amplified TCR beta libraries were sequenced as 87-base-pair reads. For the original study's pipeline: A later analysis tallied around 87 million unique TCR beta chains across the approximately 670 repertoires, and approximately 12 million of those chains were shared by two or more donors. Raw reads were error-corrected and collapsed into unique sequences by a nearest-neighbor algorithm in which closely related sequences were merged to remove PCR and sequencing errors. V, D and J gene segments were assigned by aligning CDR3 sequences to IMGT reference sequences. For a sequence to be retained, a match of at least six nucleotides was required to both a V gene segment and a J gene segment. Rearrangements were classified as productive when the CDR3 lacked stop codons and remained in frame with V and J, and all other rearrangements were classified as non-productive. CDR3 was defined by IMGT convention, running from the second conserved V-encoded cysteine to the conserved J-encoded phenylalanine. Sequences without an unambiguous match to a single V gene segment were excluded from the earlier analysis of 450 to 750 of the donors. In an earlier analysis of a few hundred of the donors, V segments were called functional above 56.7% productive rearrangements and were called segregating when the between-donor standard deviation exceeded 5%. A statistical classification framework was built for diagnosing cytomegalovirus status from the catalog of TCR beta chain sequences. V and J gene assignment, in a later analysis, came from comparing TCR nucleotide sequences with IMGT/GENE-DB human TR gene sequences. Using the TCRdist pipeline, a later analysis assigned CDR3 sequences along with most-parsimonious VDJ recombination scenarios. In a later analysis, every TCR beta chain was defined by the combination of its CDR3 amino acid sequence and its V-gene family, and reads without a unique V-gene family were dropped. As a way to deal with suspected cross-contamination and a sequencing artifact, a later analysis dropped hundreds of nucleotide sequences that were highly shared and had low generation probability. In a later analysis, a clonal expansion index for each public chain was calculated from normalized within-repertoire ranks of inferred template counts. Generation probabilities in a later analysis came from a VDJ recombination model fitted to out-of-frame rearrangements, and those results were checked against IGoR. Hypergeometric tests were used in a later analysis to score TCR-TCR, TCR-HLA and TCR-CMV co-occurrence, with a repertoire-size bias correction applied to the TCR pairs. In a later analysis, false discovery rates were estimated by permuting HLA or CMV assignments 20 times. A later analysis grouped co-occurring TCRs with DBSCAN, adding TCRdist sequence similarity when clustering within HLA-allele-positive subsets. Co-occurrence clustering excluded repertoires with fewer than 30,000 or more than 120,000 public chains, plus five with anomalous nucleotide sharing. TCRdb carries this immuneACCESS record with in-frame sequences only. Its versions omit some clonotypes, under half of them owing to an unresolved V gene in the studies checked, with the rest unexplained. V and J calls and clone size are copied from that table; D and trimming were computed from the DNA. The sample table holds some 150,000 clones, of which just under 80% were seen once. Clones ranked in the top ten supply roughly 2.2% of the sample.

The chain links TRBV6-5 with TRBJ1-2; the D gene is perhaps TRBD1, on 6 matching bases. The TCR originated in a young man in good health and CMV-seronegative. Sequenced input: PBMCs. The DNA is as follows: TGTGCCAGCAGTCTAGACAGGCGACATAACTATGGCTACACCTTC. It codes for CASSLDRRHNYGYTF.